The clone carrying this T cell receptor (beta chain) appeared once. The target antigen is unknown. The sample originates from a study of shared clonotypes between healthy human individuals. Study-level findings and limits: Despite large depth, rarefaction showed incomplete sorted-subset sequencing.

This CDR3 contains 17 residues. Measured with immunoSEQ multiplex PCR; TCRdb has only the in-frame clones, and not every one. The sample records some 1 million clones, about 75% being singletons. The sequence derives from a man aged 18 to 35 in good health. The chain combines TRBV12-1 with TRBJ1-5. TRBV12-1 constitutes a pseudogene. Sequences were obtained from memory CD4+ T cells sorted from blood. Described subset: CD45RA-negative fraction. The CDR3 nucleotides are TGTGCCAGCAGCCCACCCTTAGGGAAAGCGACGGGTCAGCCCCAGCATTTT. Its translation: CASSPPLGKATGQPQHF.